Shown below are 26 T cell receptor beta chains from a single sample sequenced in a study of blood T cell repertoires in COVID-19. Only in-frame clones appear in the TCRdb table, and some are missing; sequencing was by immunoSEQ multiplex PCR. The top ten clones hold roughly 6.3% of a sample with about 68,000 clones, 60% to 80% of them seen once. The sequenced material came from peripheral blood. All receptors come from a woman in her sixties with acute or convalescent COVID-19.

V is TRBV4-2 and J is TRBJ2-7, with D possibly being TRBD2 (6 bases). This CDR3 comprises 12 residues. Germline lookup yields CDR1 LGHNA and CDR2 YNFKEQ. Trimming cost V 4 bases and J 3 bases, with 7 bases left between them. CDR3 nucleotides: TGTGCCAGCAGCCCGGGGGTCTACGAGCAGTACTTC. It yields the protein CASSPGVYEQYF.

The gene calls are TRBV7-3 and TRBJ2-2; TRBD1 matches at 8 bases. CDR1 is SGHTA, CDR2 FQGTGA, per germline. V shed 5 bases, J shed 6 bases, and the junction held 5 bases outside the gene matches. The CDR3 extends over 14 amino acids. The CDR3 DNA follows: TGTGCCAGCAGCCTAGGACAGGGACCCGGGGAGCTGTTTTTT. Encoded protein: CASSLGQGPGELFF.

V usage is TRBV9 and J usage is TRBJ2-7; D is possibly TRBD1 (6 bases). V shed 0 bases and J shed 6 bases, with 19 bases lying between them. The CDR3 has 16 amino acids. Germline lookup yields CDR1 SGDLS and CDR2 YYNGEE. This CDR3 is CASSVASQGSGVEQYF. The CDR3 DNA sequence: TGTGCCAGCAGCGTAGCCTCTCAAGGATCAGGGGTCGAGCAGTACTTC.

This chain joins TRBV2 and TRBJ1-3; TRBD1 matches at 8 bases. With 6 bases clipped from V and 0 bases from J, the junction kept 7 bases outside the gene matches. This CDR3 has 16 amino acids. Looked up from germline, CDR1 is SNHLY and CDR2 is FYNNEI. The CDR3 DNA follows: TGTGCCAGCAGGGATCCGGGACAGGTCTCTGGAAACACCATATATTTT. This sequence encodes CASRDPGQVSGNTIYF.

The chain uses TRBV4-3 and TRBJ2-1; 7 bases align to TRBD1. This CDR3 has 13 residues. Germline CDR1 reads LGHNA; CDR2 reads YSLEER. The V segment lost 8 bases and the J segment 8 bases; nucleotides outside the gene matches: 9. The CDR3 reads CASGDRARDEQFF. The CDR3, as DNA: TGCGCCAGCGGTGACAGGGCCCGTGATGAGCAGTTCTTC.

V usage is TRBV14 and J usage is TRBJ2-7; D gene uncertain. The CDR3 has 16 residues. Germline CDR1 reads SGHDN; CDR2 reads FVKESK. The V end was cut by 0 bases, the J end by 0 bases, with 12 bases between. The CDR3 DNA sequence: TGTGCCAGCAGCCAAGATCGGCCGACTTTCTCCTACGAGCAGTACTTC. It codes for CASSQDRPTFSYEQYF.

The V and J genes are TRBV15 and TRBJ1-5, with D uncertain. Trimming took off 4 bases at V and 4 bases at J, with 14 bases between the two ends. The CDR3 contains 15 residues. Germline CDR1 is LNHNV and CDR2 is YYDKDF (reference sequence). The CDR3 spells CATSNRERGNQPQHF. The DNA of the CDR3 is TGTGCCACCAGCAATCGGGAAAGAGGGAATCAGCCCCAGCATTTT.

This clone was seen a few times. This rearrangement joins TRBV9 to TRBJ2-2; D is uncertain. The CDR3 covers 15 residues. V was cut by 0 bases and J by 3 bases, with 9 bases left in between. The germline V gene has CDR1 SGDLS and CDR2 YYNGEE. The CDR3 is CASSVGNHYTGELFF. The CDR3 nucleotides read TGTGCCAGCAGCGTAGGTAATCACTACACCGGGGAGCTGTTTTTT.

CDR3 residues: CASSQGSNEQYF. In nucleotides, the CDR3 is TGTGCCAGCAGTCAGGGGTCCAACGAGCAGTACTTC. The chain joins TRBV3-1 (or the pseudogene TRBV3-2) to TRBJ2-7, with D perhaps TRBD1 (6 bases). V lost 6 bases and J lost 5, with 11 bases in between. The CDR3 is 12 amino acids. Germline V CDR1 and CDR2: LGHDT, YNNKEL (reference sequence).

The chain employs TRBV7-3 and TRBJ2-7; 10 bases align to TRBD2. Germline lookup yields CDR1 SGHTA and CDR2 FQGTGA. The CDR3 has 15 amino acids. V trimming: 2 bases; J trimming: 0 bases; junction bases outside the gene matches: 1. The CDR3 loop reads CASSLGTSASYEQYF. CDR3 DNA sequence: TGTGCCAGCAGCTTAGGGACTAGCGCCTCCTACGAGCAGTACTTC.

This sequence joins TRBV3-1 (or the pseudogene TRBV3-2) and TRBJ1-4; 7 nucleotides align to TRBD1. The CDR3 is 13 amino acids. With 8 bases clipped from V and 6 bases from J, the junction kept 6 bases outside the gene matches. The germline CDR1 and CDR2 sequences are LGHDT and YNNKEL (reference sequence). The CDR3 DNA follows: TGTGCCAGCCCGAATGGGACAGATGAAAAACTGTTTTTT. Translation: CASPNGTDEKLFF.

The V gene is TRBV3-1 (or the pseudogene TRBV3-2), the J gene TRBJ1-3; D perhaps matches TRBD1 (5 bases). Trimming shortened V by 0 bases and J by 0 bases, and 9 bases separated the two germline ends. From germline, CDR1 is LGHDT and CDR2 YNNKEL (reference sequence). The CDR3 spans 16 residues. The CDR3 loop is CASSQEATASGNTIYF. The DNA of the CDR3 is TGTGCCAGCAGCCAAGAGGCGACAGCCTCTGGAAACACCATATATTTT.

The J gene is TRBJ2-1, the V gene TRBV3-1 (or the pseudogene TRBV3-2); 11 bases fit TRBD2. There are 16 residues in the CDR3. V lost 5 bases and J lost 8; bases outside the gene matches: 11. Per germline, CDR1 LGHDT and CDR2 YNNKEL (reference sequence). The CDR3 sequence is CASSDRTSGPGDEQFF. The CDR3 nucleotides are TGTGCCAGCAGCGACCGGACTAGCGGGCCGGGGGATGAGCAGTTCTTC.

CDR3 DNA: TGTGCCATCAGTGAACGCCTAGGGGGGACAGGCTATGGCTACACCTTC. The encoded protein is CAISERLGGTGYGYTF. This rearrangement joins TRBV10-3 to TRBJ1-2; 8 positions match TRBD1. CDR3 length equals 16 residues. CDR1 and CDR2 from the germline V gene are ENHRY and SYGVKD. V shed 3 bases, J shed 4 bases, and the junction held 10 bases outside the gene matches.

This clone has only a few counts. This rearrangement joins TRBV7-9 to TRBJ2-5, with 9 bases fitting TRBD2. The ends lost 5 bases at V and 4 bases at J; junction bases unmatched: 8. Per germline, CDR1 SEHNR and CDR2 FQNEAQ (reference sequence). The CDR3 runs 15 residues. The CDR3 here is CASSPEERGVETQYF. CDR3 coding DNA: TGTGCCAGCAGCCCCGAGGAGCGGGGGGTAGAGACCCAGTACTTC.

The chain uses TRBV24-1 and TRBJ2-3, with D perhaps TRBD2 (6 bases). Trimming took off 3 bases at V and 8 bases at J, with 14 bases between the two ends. The CDR3 is 14 residues long. From germline, CDR1 is KGHDR and CDR2 SFDVKD. CDR3 coding DNA: TGTGCCACCAGTGATCCCTCTTCGGAGGGTACGCAGTATTTT. Its translation: CATSDPSSEGTQYF.

The chain has TRBV10-3 and TRBJ2-2; 10 nucleotides match TRBD1. Looked up from germline, CDR1 is ENHRY and CDR2 is SYGVKD. The CDR3 totals 16 residues. V gave up 0 bases and J gave up 7 bases; unmatched junction bases: 5. CDR3 nucleotides: TGTGCCATCAGTGAGTCGGGGGACAGGGGCGGCGGGGAGCTGTTTTTT. This translates into CAISESGDRGGGELFF.

This clone has a handful of counts. The chain employs TRBV6-5 and TRBJ1-1, with TRBD1 matching over 7 bases. Trimming cost V 6 bases and J 4 bases; bases outside gene matches: 8. Germline V gives CDR1 MNHEY, CDR2 SVGAGI. This CDR3 contains 14 residues. CDR3 loop: CASSTGQEGTEAFF. Here the CDR3 DNA reads TGTGCCAGCAGCACAGGACAGGAGGGCACTGAAGCTTTCTTT.

The V gene is TRBV29-1, the J gene TRBJ1-2; D possibly corresponds to TRBD1 (5 bases). The V end lost 7 bases, the J end lost 0 bases, and 9 bases lay between the germline ends. Germline CDR1 is SQVTM and CDR2 is ANQGSEA. This CDR3 is 12 amino acids long. The CDR3 sequence: CSGAGTNYGYTF. CDR3 DNA sequence: TGCAGCGGAGCAGGGACTAACTATGGCTACACCTTC.

The rearrangement joins TRBV3-1 (or the pseudogene TRBV3-2) to TRBJ1-2; a possible D gene is TRBD1 (5 bases). Germline V lookup: CDR1 LGHDT, CDR2 YNNKEL (reference sequence). The CDR3 contains 16 residues. Deletions cut 4 bases from V and 4 bases from J, with 19 bases between. The CDR3, as DNA: TGTGCCAGCAGCCCCTTAAAGGGGCAGAGTTCCTATGGCTACACCTTC. It specifies CASSPLKGQSSYGYTF.

This clone showed up just a few times. One junction end disagrees with the germline gene, perhaps due to a read error. The chain links TRBV7-7 to TRBJ2-7; tentatively, D is TRBD1 (5 bases). Germline assignment: CDR1 SSHAT and CDR2 FNYEAQ (reference sequence). The CDR3 contains 13 residues. The CDR3 is CASSLDQGDEQYF. In DNA form, the CDR3 reads TGTGCTAGCAGCTTAGATCAGGGTGACGAGCAGTACTTC. Based on the CDR3 plus reference TRBV7-7 and TRBJ2-7, the full variable domain is GAGVSQSPRYKVTKRGQDVTLRCDPISSHATLYWYQQALGQGPEFLTYFNYEAQPDKSGLPSDRFSAERPEGSISTLTIQRTEQRDSAMYRCASSLDQGDEQYFGPGTRLTVT.

This clone showed up just once. The V gene is TRBV2, the J gene TRBJ1-5; 7 nucleotides align to TRBD1. Trimming took 0 bases from V and 7 from J; bases not matched to a gene: 6. The germline V gene has CDR1 SNHLY and CDR2 FYNNEI. This CDR3 contains 15 residues. CDR3 sequence reads: CASSEAGGRRQPQHF. The DNA for the CDR3 is TGTGCCAGCAGTGAAGCAGGGGGCCGGAGGCAGCCCCAGCATTTT.

The chain combines TRBV7-6 with TRBJ2-1; 10 positions match TRBD2. With V trimmed by 4 bases and J by 7 bases, 10 bases remained unmatched. Germline CDR1 reads SGHVS; CDR2 reads FNYEAQ. The CDR3 is 16 residues long. The CDR3: CASSSGSGGAENEQFF. CDR3 sequence (DNA): TGTGCCAGCAGCTCGGGGAGCGGGGGGGCCGAGAATGAGCAGTTCTTC.

The rearrangement joins TRBV29-1 to TRBJ2-1, with D perhaps TRBD2 (5 bases). Germline CDR1 SQVTM, CDR2 ANQGSEA. V was pared by 6 bases and J by 6 bases, with 9 bases between. CDR3 length: 11 residues. The CDR3 spells CSVRRGNEQFF. CDR3 in DNA: TGCAGCGTCCGTCGGGGCAATGAGCAGTTCTTC.

The chain combines TRBV19 with TRBJ1-4, with unresolved D. The V end lost 6 bases, the J end lost 8 bases, and 13 bases lay between the germline ends. Germline-derived CDR1 and CDR2 are LNHDA and SQIVND (reference sequence). The CDR3 totals 13 residues. CDR3 nucleotides: TGTGCCAGTAGGACCAGAGGCTTAGAAAAACTGTTTTTT. Translating gives CASRTRGLEKLFF.

The CDR3 region is CASSVGPRIAANTQYF. CDR3 bases: TGTGCCAGCAGCGTAGGACCGAGGATAGCTGCTAATACGCAGTATTTT. V gene TRBV9 combines with J gene TRBJ2-3; D gene unclear. CDR1 and CDR2 (germline): SGDLS, YYNGEE. With 0 bases removed from V and 7 bases from J, the gap between germline ends came to 18 bases. The CDR3 runs 16 residues.